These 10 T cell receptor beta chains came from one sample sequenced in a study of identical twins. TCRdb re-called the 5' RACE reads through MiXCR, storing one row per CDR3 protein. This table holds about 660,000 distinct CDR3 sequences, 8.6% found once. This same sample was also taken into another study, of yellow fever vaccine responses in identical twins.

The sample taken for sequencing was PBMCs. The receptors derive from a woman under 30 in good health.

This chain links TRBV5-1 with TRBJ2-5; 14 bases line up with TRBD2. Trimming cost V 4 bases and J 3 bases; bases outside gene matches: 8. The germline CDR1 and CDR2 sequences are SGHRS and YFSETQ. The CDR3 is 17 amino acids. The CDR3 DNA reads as TGCGCCAGCAGCACCGGGACTAGCGGGGGTTGGGAAGAGACCCAGTACTTC. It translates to CASSTGTSGGWEETQYF.

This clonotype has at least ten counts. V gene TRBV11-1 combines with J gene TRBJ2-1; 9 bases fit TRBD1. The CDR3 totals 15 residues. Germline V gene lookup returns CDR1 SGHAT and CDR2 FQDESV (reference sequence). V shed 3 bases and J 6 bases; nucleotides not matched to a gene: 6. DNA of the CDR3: TGTGCCAGCAGCTTTTGGGGGACAGGGCTCAATGAGCAGTTCTTC. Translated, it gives CASSFWGTGLNEQFF.

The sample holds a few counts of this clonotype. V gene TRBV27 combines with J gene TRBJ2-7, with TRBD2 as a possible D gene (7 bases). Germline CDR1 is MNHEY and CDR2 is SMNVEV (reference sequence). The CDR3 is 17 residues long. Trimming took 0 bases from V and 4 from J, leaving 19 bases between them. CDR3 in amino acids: CASSLSSAGHVGYEQYF. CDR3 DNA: TGTGCCAGCAGTTTATCGTCAGCGGGACATGTCGGTTACGAGCAGTACTTC.

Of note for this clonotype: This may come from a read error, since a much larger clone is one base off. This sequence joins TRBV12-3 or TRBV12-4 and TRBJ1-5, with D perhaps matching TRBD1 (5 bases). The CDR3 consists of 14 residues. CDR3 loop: CASSHRDPNRPQHF. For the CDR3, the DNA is TGTGCCAGCAGTCACCGGGACCCCAATCGGCCCCAGCATTTT.

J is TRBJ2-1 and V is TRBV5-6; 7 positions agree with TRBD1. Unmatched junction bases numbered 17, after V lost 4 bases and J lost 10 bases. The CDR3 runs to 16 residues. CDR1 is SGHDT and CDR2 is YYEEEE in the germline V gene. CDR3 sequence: CASSPGQASGLDEQFF. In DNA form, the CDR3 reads TGTGCCAGCAGCCCCGGACAGGCCAGCGGACTGGACGAGCAGTTCTTC.

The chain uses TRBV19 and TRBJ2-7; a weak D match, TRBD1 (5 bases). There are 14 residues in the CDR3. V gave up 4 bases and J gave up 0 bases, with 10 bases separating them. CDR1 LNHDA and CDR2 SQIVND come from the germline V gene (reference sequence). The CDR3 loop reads CASSTHRYSYEQYF. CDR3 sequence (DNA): TGTGCCAGTAGTACCCACAGGTACTCCTACGAGCAGTACTTC.

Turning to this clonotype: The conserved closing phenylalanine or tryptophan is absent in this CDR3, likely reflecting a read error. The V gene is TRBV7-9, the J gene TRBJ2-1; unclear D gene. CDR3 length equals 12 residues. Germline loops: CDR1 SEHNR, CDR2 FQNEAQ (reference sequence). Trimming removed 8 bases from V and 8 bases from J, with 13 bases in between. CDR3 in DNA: TGTGCCAGCTGTAGGCTACTGGATGAGCAGTTCCTC. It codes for CASCRLLDEQFL.

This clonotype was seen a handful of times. CDR3: CSASSHRGTDTQYF. The CDR3 DNA follows: TGCAGTGCTAGTTCTCACAGGGGGACAGATACGCAGTATTTT. The genes are TRBV20-1 and TRBJ2-3, with TRBD1 matching 8 bases. This CDR3 contains 14 residues. V gave up 3 bases and J gave up 3 bases; unmatched junction bases: 5. The germline V gene has CDR1 DFQATT and CDR2 SNEGSKA (reference sequence).

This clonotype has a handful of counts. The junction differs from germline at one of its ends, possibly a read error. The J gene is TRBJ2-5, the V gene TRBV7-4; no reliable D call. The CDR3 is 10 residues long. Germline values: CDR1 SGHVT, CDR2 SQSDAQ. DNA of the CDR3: TGTGCCAGCAGCCCCGACTGTTCAGGCTTC. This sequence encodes CASSPDCSGF.

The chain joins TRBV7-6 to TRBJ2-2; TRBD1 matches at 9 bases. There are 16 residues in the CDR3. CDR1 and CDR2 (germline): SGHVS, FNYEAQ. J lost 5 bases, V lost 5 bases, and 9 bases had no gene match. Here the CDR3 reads CASSPPATGGTGELFF. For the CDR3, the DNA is TGTGCCAGCAGCCCACCCGCGACAGGGGGAACCGGGGAGCTGTTTTTT.